This entry lists 17 T cell receptor beta chains sequenced from one sample in a study of blood T cell repertoires in COVID-19. Repertoires were generated with immunoSEQ multiplex PCR, while TCRdb's copy carries only in-frame clones and drops some. The repertoire holds over 300,000 clones, with about 86% as singletons. Sequenced sample: peripheral blood. These TCRs come from a woman aged 45-65 years with acute or convalescent COVID-19.

The V and J genes are TRBV19 and TRBJ2-7; TRBD2 agrees at 8 bases. From germline, CDR1 is LNHDA and CDR2 SQIVND (reference sequence). After removal of 5 bases from V and 3 bases from J, the junction contained 12 bases not matched to a gene. CDR3 length: 16 residues. The CDR3 reads CASSPRAGGLIYEQYF. The CDR3 region has the DNA TGTGCCAGTAGTCCCCGGGCGGGGGGATTAATCTACGAGCAGTACTTC. Variable domain in full (rest from reference TRBV19 and TRBJ2-7): DGGITQSPKYLFRKEGQNVTLSCEQNLNHDAMYWYRQDPGQGLRLIYYSQIVNDFQKGDIAEGYSVSREKKESFPLTVTSAQKNPTAFYLCASSPRAGGLIYEQYFGPGTRLTVT.

This clone has a handful of counts. The V gene is TRBV29-1, the J gene TRBJ2-1; possible D gene TRBD2, 6 bases. V was trimmed by 1 base and J by 1 base, leaving 17 bases between them. CDR3 length: 17 amino acids. Germline values: CDR1 SQVTM, CDR2 ANQGSEA. This CDR3 is CSVEGRARVASYNEQFF. In DNA form, the CDR3 reads TGCAGCGTTGAAGGGAGGGCTCGGGTAGCTTCCTACAATGAGCAGTTCTTC.

CDR3 sequence: CAWTEGGPRGNQPQHF. The CDR3 bases are TGTGCCTGGACCGAAGGGGGCCCTAGGGGCAATCAGCCCCAGCATTTT. The chain combines TRBV30 with TRBJ1-5, with TRBD1 matching over 7 bases. CDR3 length equals 16 residues. With V trimmed by 4 bases and J by 2 bases, 11 bases remained unmatched. CDR1 is GTSNPN and CDR2 is SVGIG in the germline V gene (reference sequence).

The chain carries TRBV9 and TRBJ2-3; 16 positions agree with TRBD2. Germline lookup yields CDR1 SGDLS and CDR2 YYNGEE. The CDR3 length is 17 residues. With 4 bases clipped from V and 6 bases from J, the junction kept 8 bases outside the gene matches. CDR3 sequence: CASSSGTSGGAWDTQYF. The CDR3 DNA follows: TGTGCCAGCAGCTCCGGGACTAGCGGGGGGGCGTGGGATACGCAGTATTTT.

This clone was observed a handful of times. This rearrangement joins TRBV2 to TRBJ1-2; D ambiguous. The germline V gene encodes CDR1 SNHLY and CDR2 FYNNEI. The CDR3 loop spans 13 amino acids. The V gene lost 2 bases and the J gene lost 5 bases, with 9 bases spanning the gap. The CDR3 region is CASSESGQYGYTF. In nucleotides, the CDR3 is TGTGCCAGCAGTGAATCTGGGCAGTATGGCTACACCTTC.

The CDR3 region is CASSPTMFNEQFF. The CDR3 DNA is TGTGCCAGCAGTCCAACAATGTTCAATGAGCAGTTCTTC. V gene TRBV6-5 combines with J gene TRBJ2-1, with D unclear. The CDR3 is 13 residues long. Trimming took 5 bases from V and 6 from J, leaving 11 bases between them. The germline V gene has CDR1 MNHEY and CDR2 SVGAGI.

The gene calls are TRBV7-8 and TRBJ1-3, with D unclear. This CDR3 is 17 amino acids long. V was cut by 2 bases and J by 0 bases, with 14 bases left in between. From germline, CDR1 is SGHVS and CDR2 FQNEAQ. CDR3 DNA sequence: TGTGCCAGCAGCTTAATAGGCGGAGGGTTCTCTGGAAACACCATATATTTT. Its translation: CASSLIGGGFSGNTIYF. Based on the CDR3 plus reference TRBV7-8 and TRBJ1-3, the full variable domain is GAGVSQSPRYKVAKRGQDVALRCDPISGHVSLFWYQQALGQGPEFLTYFQNEAQLDKSGLPSDRFFAERPEGSVSTLKIQRTQQEDSAVYLCASSLIGGGFSGNTIYFGEGSWLTVV.

The rearrangement uses TRBV5-1 and TRBJ2-5, with 10 bases matching TRBD1. V lost 4 bases to trimming and J lost 5 bases; unmatched junction nucleotides: 11. Looked up from germline, CDR1 is SGHRS and CDR2 is YFSETQ. CDR3 size: 16 residues. The CDR3 sequence is CASSPLTGGAKETQYF. As DNA, the CDR3 is TGCGCCAGCAGCCCCCTGACAGGGGGCGCGAAGGAGACCCAGTACTTC. Full variable domain (outside the CDR3, taken from reference TRBV5-1 and TRBJ2-5): KAGVTQTPRYLIKTRGQQVTLSCSPISGHRSVSWYQQTPGQGLQFLFEYFSETQRNKGNFPGRFSGRQFSNSRSEMNVSTLELGDSALYLCASSPLTGGAKETQYFGPGTRLLVL.

V usage is TRBV7-2 and J usage is TRBJ2-2; the match to TRBD2 covers 7 bases. The CDR3 is 15 residues long. The germline gives CDR1 SGHTA, CDR2 FQGNSA. The ends lost 5 bases at V and 7 bases at J; junction bases unmatched: 10. The CDR3 protein is CASSQWRGKDGELFF. The CDR3 DNA sequence: TGTGCCAGCAGCCAATGGCGGGGGAAGGACGGGGAGCTGTTTTTT. Combining the CDR3 with reference TRBV7-2 and TRBJ2-2 gives the whole variable domain GAGVSQSPSNKVTEKGKDVELRCDPISGHTALYWYRQSLGQGLEFLIYFQGNSAPDKSGLPSDRFSAERTGGSVSTLTIQRTQQEDSAVYLCASSQWRGKDGELFFGEGSRLTVL.

This chain connects TRBV5-4 to TRBJ2-5; 11 bases are shared with TRBD2. This CDR3 spans 17 amino acids. Trimming took 5 bases from V and 1 from J; bases not matched to a gene: 10. In germline, CDR1 is SGHNT, CDR2 YYREEE (reference sequence). The CDR3 here is CASSRGTSGKIQETQYF. The CDR3 DNA is TGTGCCAGCAGTCGAGGGACTAGCGGCAAAATCCAAGAGACCCAGTACTTC.

This sequence joins TRBV11-2 and TRBJ2-6; 7 positions agree with TRBD2. The length of the CDR3 is 16 residues. Germline V lookup: CDR1 SGHAT, CDR2 FQNNGV. V trimming: 5 bases; J trimming: 4 bases; junction bases outside the gene matches: 8. The CDR3 DNA sequence: TGTGCCAGCAGCCTGGGGGGGGTTACCGGGGCCAACGTCCTGACTTTC. Its protein product is CASSLGGVTGANVLTF. Supplemented by reference TRBV11-2 and TRBJ2-6, the full variable domain reads EAGVAQSPRYKIIEKRQSVAFWCNPISGHATLYWYQQILGQGPKLLIQFQNNGVVDDSQLPKDRFSAERLKGVDSTLKIQPAKLEDSAVYLCASSLGGVTGANVLTFGAGSRLTVL.

This chain joins TRBV18 and TRBJ2-5; D is unresolved. V lost 0 bases and J lost 2, with 7 bases in between. The CDR3 runs to 14 residues. Per the germline V gene, CDR1 is KGHSH and CDR2 is LQKENI. CDR3 DNA: TGTGCCAGCTCACCACCGAGTGTGCAAGAGACCCAGTACTTC. This gives the protein CASSPPSVQETQYF.

The gene calls are TRBV7-3 and TRBJ2-3; D is unclear. The V end was cut by 5 bases, the J end by 0 bases, with 6 bases between. CDR1 SGHTA and CDR2 FQGTGA come from the germline V gene. This CDR3 region has 13 residues. CDR3 nucleotides: TGTGCCAGCAGCACTACTAGCACAGATACGCAGTATTTT. Translated: CASSTTSTDTQYF.

V gene TRBV9 combines with J gene TRBJ2-3; the match to TRBD2 covers 11 bases. J gave up 4 bases and V 2 bases, and 9 bases lay outside the gene matches. Germline V lookup: CDR1 SGDLS, CDR2 YYNGEE. The CDR3 runs to 17 residues. In DNA, the CDR3 is TGTGCCAGCAGCGTCCCTCAACTAGCGGGGGACCCAGATACGCAGTATTTT. This translates into CASSVPQLAGDPDTQYF.

The chain has TRBV5-1 and TRBJ2-2; TRBD1 matches at 7 bases. V shed 5 bases and J 5 bases; nucleotides not matched to a gene: 9. CDR1 and CDR2 (germline): SGHRS, YFSETQ. The CDR3 loop spans 15 amino acids. CDR3 amino acids: CASSPRQGLTGELFF. CDR3 in DNA: TGCGCCAGCAGTCCGAGACAGGGTCTTACCGGGGAGCTGTTTTTT.

The rearrangement links TRBV3-1 (or the pseudogene TRBV3-2) to TRBJ2-3; no reliable D call. V lost 0 bases to trimming and J lost 9 bases, with 10 bases between them. This CDR3 is built from 13 residues. The germline gives CDR1 LGHDT, CDR2 YNNKEL (reference sequence). CDR3 in amino acids: CASSQELGRTQYF. CDR3 nucleotides: TGTGCCAGCAGCCAAGAACTCGGTCGGACGCAGTATTTT.

The V call is TRBV6-2 or TRBV6-3, the J call TRBJ2-1; 8 bases fit TRBD1. The CDR3 runs 14 residues. Germline V lookup: CDR1 MNHEY, CDR2 SVGEGT. Trimming took 2 bases from V and 7 from J; bases not matched to a gene: 4. CDR3 sequence (DNA): TGTGCCAGCAGTTACGGGACAGGCTGGAATGAGCAGTTCTTC. Its protein is CASSYGTGWNEQFF.